A single sample gave rise to the 16 T cell receptor beta chains below, sequenced in a study of blood T cell repertoires in COVID-19. Generated by immunoSEQ multiplex PCR, the TCRdb table keeps only in-frame clones and is missing some. Altogether approximately 210,000 clones are present, roughly 94% being singletons, with the ten largest covering around 1.2%. Sequencing input: peripheral blood. The receptors stem from a man in his thirties or forties with acute or convalescent COVID-19.

The rearrangement joins TRBV9 to TRBJ2-5, with 7 nucleotides matching TRBD2. This CDR3 comprises 15 residues. CDR1 and CDR2 from the germline V gene are SGDLS and YYNGEE. V lost 0 bases, J lost 4 bases, and 6 bases stayed unmatched. CDR3 DNA sequence: TGTGCCAGCAGCGTAGCTAGCGGACTAAGAGAGACCCAGTACTTC. This gives the protein CASSVASGLRETQYF. The full variable domain, rest sourced from reference TRBV9 and TRBJ2-5, is DSGVTQTPKHLITATGQRVTLRCSPRSGDLSVYWYQQSLDQGLQFLIQYYNGEERAKGNILERFSAQQFPDLHSELNLSSLELGDSALYFCASSVASGLRETQYFGPGTRLLVL.

The J gene is TRBJ2-1, the V gene TRBV4-2; the match to TRBD2 covers 9 bases. The CDR3 sequence is 15 residues long. The V and J ends lost 1 base and 4 bases, in that order; junction bases with no gene match: 2. Per germline, CDR1 LGHNA and CDR2 YNFKEQ. The CDR3 region has the DNA TGTGCCAGCAGCCAAGTTAGCGGGAGTTACAATGAGCAGTTCTTC. As protein: CASSQVSGSYNEQFF.

The chain carries TRBV5-4 and TRBJ2-3, with D tentatively TRBD2 (5 bases). Looked up from germline, CDR1 is SGHNT and CDR2 is YYREEE (reference sequence). Trimming cost V 4 bases and J 4 bases, with 19 bases left between them. CDR3 size: 16 residues. CDR3 DNA sequence: TGTGCCAGCAGCCCCAGTCCAGCGGATGAATCAGATACGCAGTATTTT. It is translated as CASSPSPADESDTQYF.

V usage is TRBV13 and J usage is TRBJ1-1; TRBD1 aligns across 11 bases. The germline CDR1 and CDR2 sequences are PRHDT and FYEKMQ (reference sequence). The CDR3 contains 15 residues. V lost 5 bases to trimming and J lost 5 bases; unmatched junction nucleotides: 7. CDR3 in DNA: TGTGCCAGCAGCCTCCGGGACAGGGGGGAAACTGAAGCTTTCTTT. Residues: CASSLRDRGETEAFF.

This chain uses TRBV12-3 or TRBV12-4 with TRBJ1-2; the D gene is possibly TRBD1 (6 bases). The CDR3 spans 12 residues. V lost 4 bases and J 4 bases, leaving 7 bases between the germline ends. In DNA form, the CDR3 reads TGTGCCAGCAGTTCCAGGGGCTATGGCTACACCTTC. Its protein product is CASSSRGYGYTF.

This chain uses TRBV28 with TRBJ1-2; D unresolved. V shed 7 bases and J shed 4 bases, with 10 bases lying between them. The V gene's germline CDR1 is MDHEN and CDR2 SYDVKM. The CDR3 has 12 amino acids. The CDR3 coding sequence is TGTGCCAGCAATGGGCTGCCCTATGGCTACACCTTC. Its translation is CASNGLPYGYTF.

This clone appeared once. The rearrangement uses TRBV4-1 and TRBJ2-6; D gene unclear. V was cut by 1 base and J by 2 bases, with 12 bases left in between. CDR3 length equals 17 residues. Per the germline V gene, CDR1 is MGHRA and CDR2 is YSYEKL. DNA for the CDR3: TGCGCCAGCAGCCAAGTTACGAGGTATGCTGGGGCCAACGTCCTGACTTTC. It yields the protein CASSQVTRYAGANVLTF.

The chain uses TRBV20-1 and TRBJ2-3; maybe TRBD1 (5 bases). This CDR3 spans 11 amino acids. Germline assignment: CDR1 DFQATT and CDR2 SNEGSKA (reference sequence). The germline V and J ends were trimmed by 8 bases and 8 bases, with 14 bases remaining between them. CDR3 loop: CSWGSPSTQYF. CDR3 sequence (DNA): TGCAGTTGGGGCTCGCCCTCTACGCAGTATTTT.

This chain connects TRBV6-6 to TRBJ2-1; TRBD2 might be the D (6 bases). Trimming cost V 5 bases and J 4 bases, with 24 bases left between them. CDR3 length equals 18 residues. The V gene's germline CDR1 is MNHNY and CDR2 SVGAGI (reference sequence). This chain's CDR3 is CASSLPGTPNPLYNEQFF. The CDR3 coding sequence is TGTGCCAGCAGTCTACCCGGGACTCCTAATCCCCTTTACAATGAGCAGTTCTTC.

The CDR3: CASSPWGGAGETQYF. The CDR3 DNA reads as TGTGCCAGTAGTCCGTGGGGGGGCGCGGGTGAGACCCAGTACTTC. J is TRBJ2-5 and V is TRBV19; weak D call: TRBD2 (7 bases). Germline CDR1 reads LNHDA; CDR2 reads SQIVND (reference sequence). CDR3 length: 15 amino acids. The ends were cut back, 5 bases at V and 5 bases at J, with 18 bases in the middle.

The chain employs TRBV19 and TRBJ2-2, with a weak D call TRBD1 (6 bases). Trimming took off 7 bases at V and 1 base at J, with 19 bases between the two ends. Germline V CDR1 and CDR2: LNHDA, SQIVND (reference sequence). This CDR3 is built from 17 residues. CDR3 amino acids: CASIPIPRDKNTGELFF. The CDR3 region has the DNA TGTGCCAGTATCCCAATTCCTCGGGACAAGAACACCGGGGAGCTGTTTTTT.

The gene calls are TRBV12-5 and TRBJ1-1; D uncertain. The V and J ends lost 5 bases and 0 bases respectively, with 13 bases between them. The V gene's germline CDR1 is LGHNT and CDR2 FRNRAP. The CDR3 loop spans 15 amino acids. CDR3 bases: TGTGCTAGTGGTCTGAATCAGGTCGTGAACACTGAAGCTTTCTTT. Translation gives CASGLNQVVNTEAFF. The full variable domain, its missing parts supplied by reference TRBV12-5 and TRBJ1-1, is DARVTQTPRHKVTEMGQEVTMRCQPILGHNTVFWYRQTMMQGLELLAYFRNRAPLDDSGMPKDRFSAEMPDATLATLKIQPSEPRDSAVYFCASGLNQVVNTEAFFGQGTRLTVV.

This clone was picked up a small number of times. The rearrangement joins TRBV10-2 to TRBJ2-2, with 9 bases identical to TRBD1. The ends lost 6 bases at V and 5 bases at J; junction bases unmatched: 10. The CDR3 is 16 residues long. Germline V CDR1 and CDR2: WSHSY, SAAADI. This chain's CDR3 is CASRGTGTGITGELFF. In DNA form, the CDR3 reads TGCGCCAGCAGGGGGACCGGGACAGGGATAACCGGGGAGCTGTTTTTT.

The chain links TRBV7-2 to TRBJ1-2; tentatively, D is TRBD1 (5 bases). CDR1 is SGHTA, CDR2 FQGNSA, per germline. V lost 5 bases and J 5 bases, leaving 18 bases between the germline ends. This CDR3 is built from 15 residues. The CDR3 bases are TGTGCCAGCAGCCGCCAGGGTCCCCTGGGGTATGGCTACACCTTC. Encoded protein: CASSRQGPLGYGYTF.

The J gene is TRBJ1-6, the V gene TRBV30, with 7 bases aligning to TRBD1. The CDR3 spans 17 residues. Germline trimming cut 4 bases from V and 4 bases from J; bases unmatched to any gene: 13. The germline V gene encodes CDR1 GTSNPN and CDR2 SVGIG (reference sequence). CDR3 in amino acids: CAWTSWAGGAYNSPLHF. CDR3 nucleotides: TGTGCCTGGACCTCATGGGCAGGGGGTGCGTATAATTCACCCCTCCACTTT.

The rearrangement uses TRBV18 and TRBJ2-2, with 12 bases fitting TRBD2. Germline CDR1 reads KGHSH; CDR2 reads LQKENI. This CDR3 spans 17 amino acids. V shed 3 bases, J shed 1 base, and the junction held 3 bases outside the gene matches. CDR3 nucleotide sequence: TGTGCCAGCTCACCCACGACTAGCGGGAGGAACACCGGGGAGCTGTTTTTT. Translated, it gives CASSPTTSGRNTGELFF.